Listed here are 19 T cell receptor beta chains from one sample, sequenced in a study of beta chain features in type 1 diabetes (dated by TCRdb to between 2017 and 2018). These receptors lack a known antigen. Overall study outcomes, separate from this receptor: A moderate but significant shortening of TCRB CDR3 length was observed in type 1 diabetes patients in all four CD4+ subsets.

Preparation of the library involved the immunoSEQ multiplex PCR assay. The entire amount of isolated RNA was reverse transcribed using the High Capacity cDNA Reverse Transcription Kit, so the sequenced TCRB transcripts were expressed ones. TCRdb stores this immuneACCESS table with in-frame sequences only. Part of the clones is absent; in the studies checked, under half of the shortfall reflects unresolved V genes, and no reason is known for the rest. Here the sample has some 350,000 clones; less than 15% occur a single time. Roughly 0.015% of the sample rests with the top ten. The specimen sequenced was naive CD4+ T cells from blood. Per the publication, the cell subset or site label means: true naive CD4+ T cells. The receptors shown here come from a woman between 18 and 29 years old with type 1 diabetes.

V gene TRBV28 combines with J gene TRBJ2-7; possible D gene TRBD1, 5 bases. Trimming removed 6 bases from V and 2 bases from J, with 8 bases in between. This CDR3 comprises 12 residues. Per the germline V gene, CDR1 is MDHEN and CDR2 is SYDVKM. CDR3 sequence: CASSETAYEQYF. In nucleotides, the CDR3 is TGTGCCAGCAGCGAGACAGCCTACGAGCAGTACTTC.

This clone was picked up a small number of times. The rearrangement links TRBV7-6 to TRBJ2-7; TRBD2 might be the D (6 bases). Germline V gene data show CDR1 as SGHVS and CDR2 as FNYEAQ. Trimming shortened V by 0 bases and J by 4 bases, and 7 bases separated the two germline ends. This CDR3 is 13 amino acids long. The CDR3: CASSLAGLYEQYF. CDR3 bases: TGTGCCAGCAGCTTAGCGGGACTTTACGAGCAGTACTTC. Looking up the rest from reference TRBV7-6 and TRBJ2-7 gives the full variable domain: GAGVSQSPRYKVTKRGQDVALRCDPISGHVSLYWYRQALGQGPEFLTYFNYEAQQDKSGLPNDRFSAERPEGSISTLTIQRTEQRDSAMYRCASSLAGLYEQYFGPGTRLTVT.

This clone has a handful of counts. This chain joins TRBV6-1 and TRBJ2-6; TRBD1 agrees at 7 bases. With 8 bases clipped from V and 1 base from J, the junction kept 2 bases outside the gene matches. Germline CDR1 reads MNHNS; CDR2 reads SASEGT. This CDR3 has 14 residues. The CDR3 bases are TGTGCCAGCGCGACAGGGTCTGGGGCCAACGTCCTGACTTTC. Its protein is CASATGSGANVLTF.

The chain recombines TRBV18 with TRBJ2-4; 9 bases line up with TRBD1. The length of the CDR3 is 15 residues. The trim removed 4 bases at V and 5 bases at J, leaving 6 bases unmatched. Germline CDR1 reads KGHSH; CDR2 reads LQKENI. The CDR3 sequence is CASSLNRGPQNIQYF. The DNA of the CDR3 is TGTGCCAGCTCACTCAACAGGGGGCCCCAAAACATTCAGTACTTC.

The rearrangement joins TRBV5-1 to TRBJ2-1, with TRBD2 as a possible D gene (5 bases). V lost 0 bases and J 0 bases, leaving 10 bases between the germline ends. Germline V CDR1 and CDR2: SGHRS, YFSETQ. This CDR3 spans 16 amino acids. CDR3 sequence: CASSLERPSSYNEQFF. The CDR3 DNA reads TGCGCCAGCAGCTTGGAGCGGCCAAGCTCCTACAATGAGCAGTTCTTC.

V gene TRBV23-1 combines with J gene TRBJ1-1; D is unresolved. TRBV23-1 is assigned to the ORF class and has an uncertain function. The CDR3 length is 11 residues. The V and J ends lost 7 bases and 5 bases respectively, with 8 bases between them. CDR3 region: CASKGGTEAFF. For the CDR3, the DNA is TGCGCCAGCAAAGGAGGGACTGAAGCTTTCTTT.

This sequence joins TRBV28 and TRBJ1-5, with D possibly being TRBD1 (5 bases). The germline V gene encodes CDR1 MDHEN and CDR2 SYDVKM. The V end lost 7 bases, the J end lost 3 bases, and 10 bases lay between the germline ends. The CDR3 is 13 residues long. Here the CDR3 reads CASIQGNNQPQHF. The CDR3 bases are TGTGCCAGCATCCAGGGAAACAATCAGCCCCAGCATTTT.

This clone was found a few times. The sample has other DNA sequences that encode this CDR3 too. The chain employs TRBV19 and TRBJ1-1; possible D gene TRBD1, 6 bases. The CDR3 covers 13 residues. V shed 5 bases and J shed 5 bases, with 12 bases lying between them. Germline V gene data show CDR1 as LNHDA and CDR2 as SQIVND (reference sequence). The CDR3 here is CASSRGGWTEAFF. In DNA, the CDR3 is TGTGCCAGTAGTCGGGGGGGCTGGACTGAAGCTTTCTTT.

The chain recombines TRBV30 with TRBJ1-2; maybe TRBD1 (5 bases). Germline assignment: CDR1 GTSNPN and CDR2 SVGIG (reference sequence). The V and J ends lost 4 bases and 4 bases respectively, with 16 bases between them. The CDR3 extends over 14 amino acids. The CDR3: CAWNQIGRGYGYTF. DNA for the CDR3: TGTGCCTGGAACCAAATAGGGAGGGGCTATGGCTACACCTTC.

This clone was found a few times. This chain connects TRBV30 to TRBJ2-5, with 13 bases identical to TRBD2. In germline, CDR1 is GTSNPN, CDR2 SVGIG (reference sequence). This CDR3 has 14 residues. Trimming took 5 bases from V and 3 from J; bases not matched to a gene: 3. CDR3 bases: TGTGCCTGGGCGGGACTAGCGGGGAAAGAGACCCAGTACTTC. Its translation is CAWAGLAGKETQYF.

V usage is TRBV5-1 and J usage is TRBJ2-7; D not certain. In germline, CDR1 is SGHRS, CDR2 YFSETQ. The CDR3 is 15 amino acids. V lost 0 bases to trimming and J lost 3 bases, with 13 bases between them. CDR3 sequence reads: CASSLAPPRNYEQYF. The CDR3 nucleotides are TGCGCCAGCAGCTTGGCCCCTCCTAGGAACTACGAGCAGTACTTC.

The rearrangement uses TRBV5-1 and TRBJ2-1; D is possibly TRBD2 (6 bases). This CDR3 comprises 14 residues. V lost 6 bases and J lost 1, with 11 bases in between. The germline V gene encodes CDR1 SGHRS and CDR2 YFSETQ. CDR3 in DNA: TGCGCCAGCACCGAGGAGGGGTCCTACAATGAGCAGTTCTTC. It codes for CASTEEGSYNEQFF. The full variable domain, in which reference TRBV5-1 and TRBJ2-1 provide the parts outside the CDR3, is KAGVTQTPRYLIKTRGQQVTLSCSPISGHRSVSWYQQTPGQGLQFLFEYFSETQRNKGNFPGRFSGRQFSNSRSEMNVSTLELGDSALYLCASTEEGSYNEQFFGPGTRLTVL.

The chain employs TRBV2 and TRBJ1-4, with TRBD1 matching 7 bases. CDR1 and CDR2 (germline): SNHLY, FYNNEI. With 4 bases clipped from V and 0 bases from J, the junction kept 5 bases outside the gene matches. The CDR3 is 16 residues long. CDR3 coding DNA: TGTGCCAGCAGTGTAGGGACAGTTGCAACTAATGAAAAACTGTTTTTT. Translating it yields CASSVGTVATNEKLFF.

This clone has a handful of counts. V is TRBV29-1 and J is TRBJ2-1, with TRBD2 matching over 8 bases. V lost 8 bases and J lost 3; bases outside the gene matches: 9. CDR3 length equals 14 residues. Germline loops: CDR1 SQVTM, CDR2 ANQGSEA. CDR3 nucleotide sequence: TGCAGCATTAAAACGGGGGGGAGCTACAATGAGCAGTTCTTC. Protein product: CSIKTGGSYNEQFF.

The V gene is TRBV19, the J gene TRBJ1-1, with 7 bases fitting TRBD1. The V and J ends lost 7 bases and 3 bases, in that order; junction bases with no gene match: 5. CDR1 is LNHDA, CDR2 SQIVND, per germline (reference sequence). The CDR3 is 13 amino acids. The CDR3 DNA is TGTGCCAGTACCGTCGACAGGGACACTGAAGCTTTCTTT. It is translated as CASTVDRDTEAFF.

In this sample, this clone turned up a few times. The chain links TRBV7-9 to TRBJ2-2; D not certain. The CDR3 loop spans 16 amino acids. V was pared by 1 base and J by 1 base, with 10 bases between. From germline, CDR1 is SEHNR and CDR2 FQNEAQ (reference sequence). CDR3 coding DNA: TGTGCCAGCAGCTTAGGGCAGAGACTGAACACCGGGGAGCTGTTTTTT. It codes for CASSLGQRLNTGELFF. The full variable domain, in which reference TRBV7-9 and TRBJ2-2 provide the parts outside the CDR3, is DTGVSQNPRHKITKRGQNVTFRCDPISEHNRLYWYRQTLGQGPEFLTYFQNEAQLEKSRLLSDRFSAERPKGSFSTLEIQRTEQGDSAMYLCASSLGQRLNTGELFFGEGSRLTVL.

V and J are TRBV7-3 and TRBJ2-2, with D maybe TRBD1 (6 bases). V was shortened by 5 bases and J by 1 base, with 14 bases between the two germline ends. The CDR3 sequence is 16 residues long. Germline values: CDR1 SGHTA, CDR2 FQGTGA. As DNA, the CDR3 is TGTGCCAGCAGCAAAAGGGCAGGGGAGAACACCGGGGAGCTGTTTTTT. Translation gives CASSKRAGENTGELFF.

This clone was recorded a few times. The chain's CDR3 is CASASGRAQETQYF. In DNA, the CDR3 is TGTGCCAGCGCTAGCGGGAGGGCACAAGAGACCCAGTACTTC. This chain joins TRBV2 and TRBJ2-5; 12 bases fit TRBD2. V lost 8 bases to trimming and J lost 2 bases; unmatched junction nucleotides: 3. The germline V gene has CDR1 SNHLY and CDR2 FYNNEI. The CDR3 is 14 residues long. The whole variable domain, filled in from reference TRBV2 and TRBJ2-5, reads EPEVTQTPSHQVTQMGQEVILRCVPISNHLYFYWYRQILGQKVEFLVSFYNNEISEKSEIFDDQFSVERPDGSNFTLKIRSTKLEDSAMYFCASASGRAQETQYFGPGTRLLVL.

This clone turned up a few times. The J gene is TRBJ2-1, the V gene TRBV6-5; TRBD1 matches at 10 bases. This CDR3 is built from 16 residues. V trimming: 3 bases; J trimming: 6 bases; junction bases outside the gene matches: 8. Per the germline V gene, CDR1 is MNHEY and CDR2 is SVGAGI. The CDR3 sequence: CASSYRDRGASNEQFF. In nucleotides, the CDR3 is TGTGCCAGCAGTTATCGGGACAGGGGAGCCTCCAATGAGCAGTTCTTC.